This TCR beta chain was recorded in a study of blood T cell repertoires in COVID-19. Produced via immunoSEQ multiplex PCR; TCRdb's table is partial and in-frame only. The sample has about 64,000 clones, roughly 76% seen once. CDR3 length: 15 amino acids. The germline V gene encodes CDR1 SGHNT and CDR2 YYREEE (reference sequence). V lost 3 bases to trimming and J lost 9 bases; unmatched junction nucleotides: 12. The receptor's source is a human donor in a cohort sampled during active COVID-19. This sequence joins TRBV5-4 and TRBJ1-1; TRBD1 aligns across 9 bases. The sequenced sample consisted of peripheral blood. This chain's CDR3 is CASSWETGTGFQAFF. CDR3 bases: TGTGCCAGCAGCTGGGAAACCGGGACAGGGTTTCAAGCTTTCTTT.